A selection of T cell receptor beta chains follows, all from one sample in a study of cytomegalovirus exposure and HLA in healthy donors. Method: immunoSEQ multiplex PCR; TCRdb's copy keeps in-frame clones and lacks some. The table records 210,000 or so clones, 75% to 80% of them present only once. Sequenced sample: PBMCs. These receptors all stem from a young man in good health and CMV-seronegative. CDR3s include the opening cysteine and the closing phenylalanine or tryptophan. The order of the fields is clone size, D gene, V gene, CDR3 length, J gene, CDR3 DNA, CDR3 protein. A D gene is named only where the DNA matches it firmly. Expanded clones get a size class; other rows say once, few or many, or leave the size out.

once	.	TRBV4-3	18	TRBJ2-3	TGCGCCAGCAGCCGGACGGCAGGGGGAGCGGGGGTCACAGATACGCAGTATTTT	CASSRTAGGAGVTDTQYF
few	.	TRBV4-3	17	TRBJ2-2	TGCGCCAGCAGCCAAGATATGCAGATCCCGAACACCGGGGAGCTGTTTTTT	CASSQDMQIPNTGELFF
few	TRBD1	TRBV7-8	14	TRBJ2-3	TGTGCCAGCCGACCCGGGACAGTGTTGGATACGCAGTATTTT	CASRPGTVLDTQYF
.	.	TRBV4-3	13	TRBJ1-2	TGCGCCAGCAGCCAAGACTCGGGCTATGGCTACACCTTC	CASSQDSGYGYTF
.	.	TRBV15	16	TRBJ1-2	TGTGCCACCAGCAGAGCGGGGTGGGGGGGCGAAGATGGCTACACCTTC	CATSRAGWGGEDGYTF
.	.	TRBV30	13	TRBJ1-5	TGTGCCTGGAGTGTGGCAGGGAGGGAGCCCCAGCATTTT	CAWSVAGREPQHF
few	TRBD2	TRBV30	16	TRBJ2-1	TGTGCCTGGCTAAAATTTGGGACTAGCGCGTACAATGAGCAGTTCTTC	CAWLKFGTSAYNEQFF
.	TRBD1	TRBV5-4	14	TRBJ2-1	TGTGCCAGCAGCTTTGGGACAGGGAGCAATGAGCAGTTCTTC	CASSFGTGSNEQFF
.	.	TRBV10-3	15	TRBJ2-1	TGTGCCATCTCGGACGGACAACTGGTCGGCAGTGAGCAGTTCTTC	CAISDGQLVGSEQFF
few	TRBD1	TRBV7-7	13	TRBJ2-1	TGTGCTAGCAGCCTAGCCGGACAGGTTGAGCAGTTCTTC	CASSLAGQVEQFF
.	TRBD2	TRBV29-1	12	TRBJ2-7	TGCAGCGCCCCAGGGACGGGGGGTGAGCAGTACTTC	CSAPGTGGEQYF
once	TRBD1	TRBV6-6	14	TRBJ1-1	TGTGCCAGCAGTACCGGGACAGAGAACACTGAAGCTTTCTTT	CASSTGTENTEAFF
many	.	TRBV29-1	13	TRBJ1-3	TGCAGCGCCCATGGGGGCGCGGGAAACACCATATATTTT	CSAHGGAGNTIYF
.	TRBD1	TRBV5-6	15	TRBJ2-7	TGTGCCAGCTGCGACAGGGGGCCCCTTGACTACGAGCAGTACTTC	CASCDRGPLDYEQYF
.	TRBD2	TRBV6-6	14	TRBJ2-1	TGTGCCAGCAGTTACAGCGGGATTGGTAATGAGCAGTTCTTC	CASSYSGIGNEQFF
.	TRBD1	TRBV18	15	TRBJ1-1	TGTGCCAGCTCACCGGGGACAGGGGGGAGGACTGAAGCTTTCTTT	CASSPGTGGRTEAFF
.	TRBD1	TRBV4-2	15	TRBJ2-7	TGTGCCAGCAGCAGTCCCGGGACAGGCTCCTACGAGCAGTACTTC	CASSSPGTGSYEQYF
.	TRBD1	TRBV12-5	15	TRBJ2-7	TGTGCTAGTGGCTGGGACAGGGTGAACTCCTACGAGCAGTACTTC	CASGWDRVNSYEQYF
.	TRBD2	TRBV7-9	16	TRBJ2-2	TGTTCCAGCAGCAGGACTAGCGGGAGGAACACCGGGGAGCTGTTTTTT	CSSSRTSGRNTGELFF
.	.	TRBV5-8	14	TRBJ2-7	TGTGCCAGCAGCCCGTGGGGGGACGGCTACGAGCAGTACTTC	CASSPWGDGYEQYF
.	TRBD1	TRBV27	14	TRBJ1-4	TGTGCCAGCAGCCGTGACAGGGACAGTGAAAAACTGTTTTTT	CASSRDRDSEKLFF
.	.	TRBV19	15	TRBJ1-1	TGTGCCAGTAGTAGGGGGCAGGGCTTTAACACTGAAGCTTTCTTT	CASSRGQGFNTEAFF
few	.	TRBV6-5	15	TRBJ1-2	TGTGCCAGCAGTTTAAGCGCGGGTTACAACTATGGCTACACCTTC	CASSLSAGYNYGYTF
few	.	TRBV5-4	14	TRBJ2-3	TGTGCCAGCAGCTTAGTCGGGAACACAGATACGCAGTATTTT	CASSLVGNTDTQYF
few	TRBD1	TRBV30	13	TRBJ1-5	TGTGCCTGGAGCACAGGGGTTAATCAGCCCCAGCATTTT	CAWSTGVNQPQHF
.	.	TRBV2	13	TRBJ1-5	TGTGCCAGCAGTGCAGATAGCAATCAGCCCCAGCATTTT	CASSADSNQPQHF
.	TRBD2	TRBV19	15	TRBJ2-5	TGTGCCAGTAGTACAGGACTAGCGGGAGGAGAGACCCAGTACTTC	CASSTGLAGGETQYF
.	TRBD1	TRBV6-6	15	TRBJ1-6	TGTGCCAGCAGTTATTCCGACAGGGGGCGAACACCCCTCCACTTT	CASSYSDRGRTPLHF
.	.	TRBV27	13	TRBJ2-3	TGTGCCAGCAGAAGGAGCGACACAGATACGCAGTATTTT	CASRRSDTDTQYF
.	TRBD1	TRBV7-9	14	TRBJ2-1	TGTGCCAGCAGCTTCAGGGGGAGTTGGGATGAGCAGTTCTTC	CASSFRGSWDEQFF
.	.	TRBV6-5	11	TRBJ2-1	TGTGCCAGCAGGACGGGTGGTGAGCAGTTCTTC	CASRTGGEQFF
.	.	TRBV5-4	15	TRBJ2-2	TGTGCCAGCAGCTTGGCCCTCGACTACAGCGGGGAGCTGTTTTTT	CASSLALDYSGELFF
.	.	TRBV4-2	15	TRBJ1-2	TGTGCCAGCAGCCAAGATGAGCGGCGTAACTATGGCTACACCTTC	CASSQDERRNYGYTF
.	TRBD2	TRBV7-3	16	TRBJ2-2	TGTGCCAGCAGCTCAACGGGGGGACTGAACACCGGGGAGCTGTTTTTT	CASSSTGGLNTGELFF
.	.	TRBV14	14	TRBJ2-2	TGTGCCAGCAGCCCCTACCCCGGGTCCGGGGAGCTGTTTTTT	CASSPYPGSGELFF
.	TRBD1	TRBV5-6	16	TRBJ2-3	TGTGCCAGCAGCTTGGGGACAGGGGCGAGGGCAGATACGCAGTATTTT	CASSLGTGARADTQYF
.	.	TRBV5-1	13	TRBJ2-5	TGCGCCAGCAGCCCGCAGGGTCAAGAGACCCAGTACTTC	CASSPQGQETQYF
once	TRBD1	TRBV30	15	TRBJ1-1	TGTGCCTGGAGGCCCGGGACAGTTATGAACACTGAAGCTTTCTTT	CAWRPGTVMNTEAFF
.	TRBD1	TRBV19	12	TRBJ1-2	TGTGCCAGTAGGACAGGGGGCGATGGCTACACCTTC	CASRTGGDGYTF
few	TRBD2	TRBV6-5	14	TRBJ2-3	TGTGCCAGCTCCAGCGGGGGGAGGACAGATACGCAGTATTTT	CASSSGGRTDTQYF
once	.	TRBV5-1	15	TRBJ1-4	TGCGCCAGCAGCTCGGGGGGGAGAACTAATGAAAAACTGTTTTTT	CASSSGGRTNEKLFF
.	TRBD1	TRBV6-5	13	TRBJ2-7	TGTGCCAGCAGGATAAGGGGGCGAGGCGAGCAGTACTTC	CASRIRGRGEQYF
.	.	TRBV9	16	TRBJ1-1	TGTGCCAGCAGCGTAGGGACAGCCACCATGAACACTGAAGCTTTCTTT	CASSVGTATMNTEAFF
.	.	TRBV27	13	TRBJ1-2	TGTGCCAGCAGTTTATCTGCAGGCTATGGCTACACCTTC	CASSLSAGYGYTF
once	.	TRBV28	13	TRBJ2-7	TGTGCCAGCAGTTTACTAAGCTCCTACGAGCAGTACTTC	CASSLLSSYEQYF
.	.	TRBV27	15	TRBJ2-5	TGTGCCAGCACCTCACGGGGGGCGAGGAGAGAGACCCAGTACTTC	CASTSRGARRETQYF
.	.	TRBV5-8	12	TRBJ2-7	TGTGCCAGCAGCTCCGACACCTACGAGCAGTACTTC	CASSSDTYEQYF
.	.	TRBV28	15	TRBJ1-2	TGTGCCAGCGCGAGGGGGGGAGGTTGGGACTATGGCTACACCTTC	CASARGGGWDYGYTF
.	.	TRBV28	19	TRBJ2-7	TGTGCCAGCAGTTCCTACATGGGACACGGTTTTAGTGAGCAATACGAGCAGTACTTC	CASSSYMGHGFSEQYEQYF